This T cell receptor (beta chain) was observed in a study of blood T cell repertoires in COVID-19. Authors' methods: Nucleated cell counts were estimated from reference gene primer amplification. Data came from immunoSEQ multiplex PCR; TCRdb stores just in-frame clones and leaves some out. V, J and clone size reflect that table, while D and trimming were determined from the DNA. The repertoire holds 25,000 to 35,000 clones, with 88% as singletons. The receptor was derived from a man aged 55 to 70 with COVID-19, enrolled during active disease. Sample: peripheral blood.

CDR3 sequence: CASSLGGGSEAFF. The CDR3 DNA sequence: TGTGCCAGCAGCTTGGGAGGTGGATCTGAAGCTTTCTTT. The rearrangement uses TRBV7-2 and TRBJ1-1, with D hard to call. The germline CDR1 and CDR2 sequences are SGHTA and FQGNSA. The ends were cut back, 3 bases at V and 6 bases at J, with 11 bases in the middle. CDR3 length: 13 residues.